Shown below are 3 T cell receptor beta chains from a single sample sequenced in a study of OX40 agonist ivuxolimab in advanced cancers. TCRdb's copy holds only in-frame clones and misses some; the assay was immunoSEQ multiplex PCR. Of more than 100,000 clones detected, approximately 90% appear once; the ten largest clones hold less than 1.1%. Sequences were derived from CD4+ or CD8+ T cells sorted from blood, sampled in a trial of the OX40 agonist ivuxolimab. The receptors stem from an adult with an advanced solid tumor such as melanoma, head and neck, liver or kidney cancer.

This chain links TRBV9 with TRBJ2-2, with a possible D match to TRBD2 (6 bases). The CDR3 contains 13 residues. V lost 9 bases and J 7 bases, leaving 16 bases between the germline ends. Germline V gene sequence: CDR1 SGDLS, CDR2 YYNGEE. For the CDR3, the DNA is TGTGCCACATCCAAGGAGGGCATCGGGGAGCTGTTTTTT. Its protein product is CATSKEGIGELFF.

The chain recombines TRBV5-1 with TRBJ2-1; TRBD2 aligns across 8 bases. V lost 5 bases to trimming and J lost 0 bases; unmatched junction nucleotides: 4. The CDR3 spans 15 residues. Looked up from germline, CDR1 is SGHRS and CDR2 is YFSETQ. CDR3 nucleotide sequence: TGCGCCAGCAGGCTACTAGCGGACTCCTACAATGAGCAGTTCTTC. This gives the protein CASRLLADSYNEQFF.

This clone was recorded once. V and J are TRBV9 and TRBJ1-5; TRBD1 matches at 7 bases. Germline lookup yields CDR1 SGDLS and CDR2 YYNGEE. The trim removed 3 bases at V and 7 bases at J, leaving 7 bases unmatched. The CDR3 consists of 14 residues. Here the CDR3 reads CASSATGDPQPQHF. The CDR3 bases are TGTGCCAGCAGCGCCACAGGGGATCCCCAGCCCCAGCATTTT.